This T cell receptor (beta chain) was identified in a study of T cell responses to AZD1222 COVID-19 vaccine. Concerning this clone itself: Germline and junction disagree at one end, which may indicate a read error.

This CDR3 spans 13 amino acids. CDR1 is WSHSY, CDR2 SAAADI, per germline. Assay used: immunoSEQ multiplex PCR; TCRdb lists only in-frame clones, some missing. The table records 120,000 or so clones, 91% of them present only once. The specimen was peripheral blood, collected on day 0 of AZD1222 vaccination. The rearrangement joins TRBV10-2 to TRBJ2-1, with D maybe TRBD2 (5 bases). This TCR was recovered from an adult in good health. The CDR3 reads CASSVTGYTEQFF. Written as DNA, the CDR3 is TGCGCCAGCAGTGTTACGGGGTACACTGAGCAGTTCTTC.